What follows are 25 T cell receptor beta chains derived from one specimen sequenced in a study of blood T cell repertoires in COVID-19. Some clones are missing from TCRdb's copy, which holds only in-frame ones; the method was immunoSEQ multiplex PCR. The table has around 360,000 clones, around 87% seen once. Sequencing was done on a sample of peripheral blood. These receptors were obtained from a woman in her thirties with COVID-19, enrolled during active disease.

The rearrangement links TRBV5-1 to TRBJ2-7; TRBD1 matches 8 bases. The V gene end was trimmed by 4 bases and the J gene end by 4 bases; junction bases not matched to a gene: 13. The germline gives CDR1 SGHRS, CDR2 YFSETQ. The CDR3 runs to 16 residues. In DNA, the CDR3 is TGCGCCAGCAGCGGAGGGACAGGTTCGAATCCTTACGAGCAGTACTTC. Translation gives CASSGGTGSNPYEQYF.

V usage is TRBV10-3 and J usage is TRBJ1-4; TRBD1 matches at 7 bases. Per the germline V gene, CDR1 is ENHRY and CDR2 is SYGVKD. V lost 6 bases to trimming and J lost 8 bases; unmatched junction nucleotides: 9. The CDR3 covers 14 residues. The CDR3 loop is CAIRQTGPGEKLFF. DNA for the CDR3: TGTGCCATCAGACAGACAGGGCCAGGGGAAAAACTGTTTTTT.

This rearrangement joins TRBV11-2 to TRBJ2-5; tentative D call: TRBD2 (5 bases). V was cut by 11 bases and J by 1 base, with 11 bases left in between. Germline-derived CDR1 and CDR2 are SGHAT and FQNNGV. The length of the CDR3 is 12 residues. DNA for the CDR3: TGTGCCGCGTCCCGGGGCCAAGAGACCCAGTACTTC. Its translation is CAASRGQETQYF.

The chain combines TRBV3-1 (or the pseudogene TRBV3-2) with TRBJ2-3, with TRBD1 matching 8 bases. With V trimmed by 4 bases and J by 1 base, 7 bases remained unmatched. CDR1 is LGHDT, CDR2 YNNKEL, per germline (reference sequence). The CDR3 runs to 16 residues. DNA of the CDR3: TGTGCCAGCAGCCGCGGACAGGGCGGGGGCACAGATACGCAGTATTTT. Translating gives CASSRGQGGGTDTQYF.

The chain joins TRBV30 to TRBJ2-2; D may be TRBD2 (5 bases). CDR3 length: 14 residues. The V end lost 3 bases, the J end lost 5 bases, and 13 bases lay between the germline ends. Germline V gene data show CDR1 as GTSNPN and CDR2 as SVGIG (reference sequence). The CDR3 here is CAWRGSGVTGELFF. The CDR3 nucleotides read TGTGCCTGGAGGGGGTCCGGGGTTACCGGGGAGCTGTTTTTT. Looking up the rest from reference TRBV30 and TRBJ2-2 gives the full variable domain: SQTIHQWPATLVQPVGSPLSLECTVEGTSNPNLYWYRQAAGRGLQLLFYSVGIGQISSEVPQNLSASRPQDRQFILSSKKLLLSDSGFYLCAWRGSGVTGELFFGEGSRLTVL.

CDR3 region: CSARDRGYQETQYF. CDR3 coding DNA: TGCAGCGCCCGGGACAGGGGGTACCAAGAGACCCAGTACTTC. This chain uses TRBV29-1 with TRBJ2-5, with 11 bases aligning to TRBD1. The J segment lost 0 bases and the V segment lost 7 bases, leaving 4 bases of the junction unmatched. The CDR3 runs 14 residues. Germline values: CDR1 SQVTM, CDR2 ANQGSEA.

This rearrangement joins TRBV10-3 to TRBJ2-5; TRBD2 might be the D (6 bases). The CDR3 consists of 13 residues. Germline V gives CDR1 ENHRY, CDR2 SYGVKD. With 6 bases removed from V and 9 bases from J, the gap between germline ends came to 17 bases. This CDR3 is CAISPGTPVAQYF. The CDR3 DNA sequence: TGTGCCATCAGCCCCGGGACTCCCGTGGCCCAGTACTTC.

The chain combines TRBV23-1 with TRBJ2-3; 15 bases agree with TRBD2. TRBV23-1 is reported as an ORF; its role is uncertain. V trimming: 6 bases; J trimming: 5 bases; junction bases outside the gene matches: 12. The CDR3 has 18 residues. In DNA, the CDR3 is TGCGCCAGCAGCACCGGACTAGCGGGAGGGACGAGGCGAGATACGCAGTATTTT. Protein sequence: CASSTGLAGGTRRDTQYF.

This clone was counted many times. The chain carries TRBV5-4 and TRBJ2-6; TRBD2 is a possible D gene (6 bases). Germline V lookup: CDR1 SGHNT, CDR2 YYREEE (reference sequence). The CDR3 totals 15 residues. The germline V and J ends were trimmed by 5 bases and 6 bases, with 15 bases remaining between them. Written as DNA, the CDR3 is TGTGCCAGCAGTCAGTCCCCGGGGGTGGCCAACGTCCTGACTTTC. Its protein product is CASSQSPGVANVLTF.

This CDR3 is CASSSGGTLNTGELFF. CDR3 sequence (DNA): TGTGCCAGCAGCTCAGGAGGAACCTTGAACACCGGGGAGCTGTTTTTT. The V gene is TRBV21-1, the J gene TRBJ2-2; TRBD2 is the table's D call and was not checked against the DNA. TRBV21-1 is tagged as a pseudogene. CDR3 length equals 16 residues.

The V and J genes are TRBV18 and TRBJ1-4, with 8 positions matching TRBD1. Germline lookup yields CDR1 KGHSH and CDR2 LQKENI. Germline trimming cut 4 bases from V and 7 bases from J; bases unmatched to any gene: 5. The length of the CDR3 is 14 residues. CDR3 DNA sequence: TGTGCCAGCTCACTGGACAGGGCCAGTGAAAAACTGTTTTTT. This sequence encodes CASSLDRASEKLFF.

This clone was counted a single time. V gene TRBV30 combines with J gene TRBJ2-1; 9 bases fit TRBD1. CDR1 and CDR2 from the germline V gene are GTSNPN and SVGIG (reference sequence). The CDR3 spans 13 residues. V lost 2 bases, J lost 8 bases, and 4 bases stayed unmatched. The CDR3 nucleotides are TGTGCCTGGAGTCCCGGGACAGGGCATGAGCAGTTCTTC. Translating gives CAWSPGTGHEQFF.

The V call is TRBV7-6, the J call TRBJ1-1, with D possibly TRBD1 on 6 matching bases. The CDR3 covers 15 residues. V was pared by 2 bases and J by 7 bases, with 17 bases between. CDR1 is SGHVS, CDR2 FNYEAQ, per germline. The DNA of the CDR3 is TGTGCCAGCAGCTTAATCTCAGGGGAGCGGGGTGAAGCTTTCTTT. It yields the protein CASSLISGERGEAFF.

V usage is TRBV4-1 and J usage is TRBJ1-5; D remains ambiguous. This CDR3 comprises 13 residues. The ends were cut back, 0 bases at V and 5 bases at J, with 5 bases in the middle. Germline values: CDR1 MGHRA, CDR2 YSYEKL. CDR3 sequence: CASSQDEDQPQHF. The CDR3 DNA reads TGCGCCAGCAGCCAAGATGAGGATCAGCCCCAGCATTTT.

This clone was seen only once. This chain links TRBV10-3 with TRBJ2-7, with TRBD1 identical over 9 bases. The germline V gene has CDR1 ENHRY and CDR2 SYGVKD. The V segment lost 0 bases and the J segment 0 bases; nucleotides outside the gene matches: 0. This CDR3 region has 15 residues. CDR3 sequence: CAISESGQGSYEQYF. The CDR3 DNA reads as TGTGCCATCAGTGAGTCGGGACAGGGCTCCTACGAGCAGTACTTC.

The chain joins TRBV19 to TRBJ2-7; 8 bases line up with TRBD1. CDR3 length: 14 amino acids. V trimming: 6 bases; J trimming: 4 bases; junction bases outside the gene matches: 8. Per the germline V gene, CDR1 is LNHDA and CDR2 is SQIVND (reference sequence). CDR3 loop: CASSLTGGRYEQYF. CDR3 nucleotide sequence: TGTGCCAGTAGCTTAACAGGGGGGAGATACGAGCAGTACTTC.

This clone has only a few counts. The V gene is TRBV10-3, the J gene TRBJ1-4, with TRBD1 matching 10 bases. Germline trimming cut 6 bases from V and 7 bases from J; bases unmatched to any gene: 5. The CDR3 is made up of 14 amino acids. CDR1 is ENHRY and CDR2 is SYGVKD in the germline V gene. The CDR3 loop reads CAIRGDRGREKLFF. The CDR3, as DNA: TGTGCCATCAGGGGGGACAGGGGTCGTGAAAAACTGTTTTTT.

This chain connects TRBV2 to TRBJ2-7, with 7 bases aligning to TRBD2. CDR1 and CDR2 (germline): SNHLY, FYNNEI. The CDR3 contains 16 residues. The V segment lost 3 bases and the J segment 2 bases; nucleotides outside the gene matches: 10. The CDR3 coding sequence is TGTGCCAGCAGTGACGGGGTTAGCGGGTTTCCCTACGAGCAGTACTTC. Amino acids: CASSDGVSGFPYEQYF.

This rearrangement joins TRBV19 to TRBJ2-7; TRBD1 agrees at 9 bases. Germline V CDR1 and CDR2: LNHDA, SQIVND (reference sequence). V gave up 6 bases and J gave up 5 bases; unmatched junction bases: 5. The CDR3 is made up of 13 amino acids. Written as DNA, the CDR3 is TGTGCCAGTAGCCCGGACAGGGGTAACGAGCAGTACTTC. Amino acids: CASSPDRGNEQYF.

The V gene is TRBV2, the J gene TRBJ1-1, with a possible D match to TRBD1 (5 bases). Trimming took 6 bases from V and 4 from J, leaving 12 bases between them. The CDR3 totals 13 residues. Germline lookup yields CDR1 SNHLY and CDR2 FYNNEI. The CDR3 protein is CASSRERGTEAFF. The CDR3 DNA reads TGTGCCAGCAGCAGGGAAAGGGGCACTGAAGCTTTCTTT.

The genes are TRBV11-1 and TRBJ2-5; D might be TRBD2 (6 bases). The ends were cut back, 5 bases at V and 7 bases at J, with 20 bases in the middle. CDR3 length equals 15 residues. Germline V gene lookup returns CDR1 SGHAT and CDR2 FQDESV (reference sequence). As DNA, the CDR3 is TGTGCCAGCAGCACTCGGGACTCCCCGGCGGGGACCCAGTACTTC. As protein: CASSTRDSPAGTQYF.

The chain has TRBV2 and TRBJ1-2; no definite D call. The V end lost 8 bases, the J end lost 1 base, and 11 bases lay between the germline ends. The germline CDR1 and CDR2 sequences are SNHLY and FYNNEI. CDR3 size: 13 residues. CDR3 bases: TGTGCCAGCTCTTTTGCGGGTAACTATGGCTACACCTTC. As protein: CASSFAGNYGYTF. The whole variable domain, filled in from reference TRBV2 and TRBJ1-2, reads EPEVTQTPSHQVTQMGQEVILRCVPISNHLYFYWYRQILGQKVEFLVSFYNNEISEKSEIFDDQFSVERPDGSNFTLKIRSTKLEDSAMYFCASSFAGNYGYTFGSGTRLTVV.

J is TRBJ2-7 and V is TRBV28, with a weak D call TRBD2 (6 bases). Germline CDR1 MDHEN, CDR2 SYDVKM. V was cut by 3 bases and J by 2 bases, with 11 bases left in between. The CDR3 is 14 amino acids. This CDR3 is CASSFPGETYEQYF. The CDR3 DNA reads as TGTGCCAGCAGTTTTCCGGGAGAGACCTACGAGCAGTACTTC.

There are a few counts of this clone. The chain couples TRBV9 to TRBJ1-1; 9 positions match TRBD1. Germline CDR1 and CDR2: SGDLS and YYNGEE. The J segment lost 3 bases and the V segment lost 3 bases, leaving 6 bases of the junction unmatched. The CDR3 runs to 15 residues. DNA of the CDR3: TGTGCCAGCAGCGCGGCGGGACAGGGCCACACTGAAGCTTTCTTT. It yields the protein CASSAAGQGHTEAFF.

This clone was observed once. The chain carries TRBV30 and TRBJ1-5; 8 bases align to TRBD1. J lost 10 bases, V lost 2 bases, and 10 bases had no gene match. The CDR3 contains 14 residues. The germline V gene has CDR1 GTSNPN and CDR2 SVGIG (reference sequence). The CDR3 DNA reads as TGTGCCTGGAGTATGGGACAGGACGATAATCCCCAGCATTTT. It encodes CAWSMGQDDNPQHF. Combining the CDR3 with reference TRBV30 and TRBJ1-5 gives the whole variable domain SQTIHQWPATLVQPVGSPLSLECTVEGTSNPNLYWYRQAAGRGLQLLFYSVGIGQISSEVPQNLSASRPQDRQFILSSKKLLLSDSGFYLCAWSMGQDDNPQHFGDGTRLSIL.